This entry concerns a single T cell receptor (beta chain). As yet, its antigen is unknown. At one end, the junction sequence differs from germline, possibly due to a read error. The data are from a study of blood T cells in healthy people across ages. Regarding the study as a whole: Aged donors had fewer naive CD4+ cells and lower diversity than long-lived donors.

A J-beta primer mix and a sample-barcoded 5' primer were used in a second PCR of roughly 7 to 12 cycles. In TCRdb, the 5' RACE reads were re-called with MiXCR into one record per CDR3 protein. The sample includes about 2 million distinct CDR3 sequences, 49% of them seen just once. Every sample had a minimum of 6.5 million PBMCs isolated. The CDR3 extends over 14 amino acids. Germline V gene lookup returns CDR1 MDHEN and CDR2 SYDVKM. The rearrangement links TRBV28 to TRBJ1-4; 7 bases match TRBD1. Sample: blood. The sequence was collected from a woman aged 35 to 49 in good health. Here the CDR3 DNA reads TGTGCCATCAATGACAGGGCGACTAATGAAAAACCGTTTTTT. It is translated as CAINDRATNEKPFF.